Below are 8 T cell receptor beta chains sequenced from a single sample in a study of cytomegalovirus exposure and HLA in healthy donors (dated by TCRdb to the late 2010s). To prepare the library, the immunoSEQ multiplex PCR assay was applied. For the multiplex PCR, a mixture combining 60 forward primers for TCR Vbeta segments and 13 reverse primers for TCR Jbeta segments was used. TCRdb re-hosts the immuneACCESS table, in-frame sequences only. Its copies lack some clones; in the studies checked, an unresolved V gene accounts for under half of them, and the cause for the rest is not known. The sample data list 210,000 or so clones, and around 79% of these were observed just once. The ten largest clones add up to around 2% of the sample. Source material: PBMCs. Source of these receptors: a man aged 18 to 35 in good health and CMV-seronegative.

The gene calls are TRBV7-9 and TRBJ2-7; weak D call: TRBD2 (7 bases). The CDR3 covers 15 residues. CDR1 is SEHNR, CDR2 FQNEAQ, per germline (reference sequence). Trimming shortened V by 5 bases and J by 3 bases, and 17 bases separated the two germline ends. The CDR3 region has the DNA TGTGCCAGCAGCCGGGGTGGCGGGGGACACTACGAGCAGTACTTC. Its protein product is CASSRGGGGHYEQYF.

The J gene is TRBJ2-7, the V gene TRBV25-1; 10 bases match TRBD1. With 1 base clipped from V and 2 bases from J, the junction kept 2 bases outside the gene matches. Germline V gene lookup returns CDR1 MGHDK and CDR2 SYGVNS. This CDR3 region has 15 residues. In nucleotides, the CDR3 is TGTGCCAGCAGTGAATTTGGGACAGGGGCCTACGAGCAGTACTTC. Amino acids: CASSEFGTGAYEQYF.

The J gene is TRBJ1-1, the V gene TRBV12-5; tentative D call: TRBD1 (5 bases). Germline CDR1 and CDR2: LGHNT and FRNRAP. The CDR3 spans 15 residues. V was pared by 1 base and J by 3 bases, with 12 bases between. CDR3 sequence reads: CASGLDLETDTEAFF. DNA for the CDR3: TGTGCTAGTGGTTTGGATTTGGAGACAGACACTGAAGCTTTCTTT.

The chain uses TRBV2 and TRBJ1-4, with a possible D match to TRBD1 (6 bases). CDR1 is SNHLY and CDR2 is FYNNEI in the germline V gene. V was clipped by 0 bases and J by 10 bases, with 18 bases between them. The CDR3 runs 16 residues. CDR3 protein: CASSEALGQGRAKLFF. The CDR3 DNA reads TGTGCCAGCAGTGAAGCGCTTGGGCAGGGGCGGGCAAAACTGTTTTTT.

The CDR3 bases are TGCGCCAGCAGCCAAGATAGGGACGGGAGTAAGACTGAAGCTTTCTTT. The encoded protein is CASSQDRDGSKTEAFF. The chain is built from TRBV4-3 and TRBJ1-1, with D possibly TRBD1 on 5 matching bases. Germline CDR1 and CDR2: LGHNA and YSLEER. The CDR3 has 16 residues. Trimming removed 0 bases at V and 5 bases at J, with 16 bases between.

V gene TRBV18 combines with J gene TRBJ2-7; TRBD1 aligns across 8 bases. Germline CDR1 is KGHSH and CDR2 is LQKENI. Trimming cost V 3 bases and J 0 bases; bases outside gene matches: 10. The CDR3 covers 17 residues. Here the CDR3 DNA reads TGTGCCAGCTCACCGCCTATATGGGACAGGAGCTCCTACGAGCAGTACTTC. Translated, it gives CASSPPIWDRSSYEQYF.

The chain links TRBV27 to TRBJ1-1; D not certain. The CDR3 has 16 residues. Trimming stripped 4 bases from V and 1 base from J, with 16 bases between. The germline gives CDR1 MNHEY, CDR2 SMNVEV (reference sequence). CDR3: CASSSLFGVRNTEAFF. The CDR3, as DNA: TGTGCCAGCAGTTCCCTTTTCGGGGTGCGGAACACTGAAGCTTTCTTT.

V usage is TRBV4-3 and J usage is TRBJ1-1; D is undetermined. The CDR3 consists of 12 residues. CDR1 and CDR2 (germline): LGHNA, YSLEER. Trimming removed 3 bases from V and 8 bases from J, with 10 bases in between. CDR3 in amino acids: CASSHIPEEAFF. The DNA of the CDR3 is TGCGCCAGCAGCCACATTCCCGAGGAAGCTTTCTTT.